This T cell receptor beta chain was profiled in a study of T cell responses to AZD1222 COVID-19 vaccine. Germline CDR1 is LNHDA and CDR2 is SQIVND (reference sequence). The CDR3 contains 16 residues. Unmatched junction bases numbered 13, after V lost 5 bases and J lost 6 bases. Data came from immunoSEQ multiplex PCR; TCRdb stores just in-frame clones and leaves some out. The sample includes 100,000 to 150,000 clones, approximately 88% of them seen just once. This clonotype was sampled from an adult in good health. The rearrangement uses TRBV19 and TRBJ1-1; 9 nucleotides line up with TRBD1. Specimen: peripheral blood, collected on day 0 of AZD1222 vaccination. CDR3 coding DNA: TGTGCCAGTAGTTTCTCACCGGGACAGGGTAAACCTGAAGCTTTCTTT. Translation: CASSFSPGQGKPEAFF.